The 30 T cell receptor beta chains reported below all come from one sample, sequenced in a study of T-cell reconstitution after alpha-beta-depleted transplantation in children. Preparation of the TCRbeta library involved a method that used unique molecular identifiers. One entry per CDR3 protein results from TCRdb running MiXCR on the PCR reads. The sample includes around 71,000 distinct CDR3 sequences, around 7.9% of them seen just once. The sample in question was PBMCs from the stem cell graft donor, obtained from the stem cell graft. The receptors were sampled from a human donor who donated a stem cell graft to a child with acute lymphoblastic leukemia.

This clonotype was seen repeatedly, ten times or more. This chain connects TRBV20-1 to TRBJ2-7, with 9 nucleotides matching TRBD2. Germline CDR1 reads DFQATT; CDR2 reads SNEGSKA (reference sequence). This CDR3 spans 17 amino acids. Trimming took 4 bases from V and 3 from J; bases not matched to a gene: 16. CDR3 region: CSAIGDLGRGGFYEQYF. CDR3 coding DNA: TGCAGTGCTATCGGGGATTTGGGGCGGGGGGGCTTCTACGAGCAGTACTTC.

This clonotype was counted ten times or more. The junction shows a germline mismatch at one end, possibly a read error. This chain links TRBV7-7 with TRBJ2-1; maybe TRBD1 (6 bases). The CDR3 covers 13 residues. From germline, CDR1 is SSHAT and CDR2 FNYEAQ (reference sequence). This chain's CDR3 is CASSLDSNNEQFF. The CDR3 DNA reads TGTGCTAGCAGCTTGGACAGCAACAATGAGCAGTTCTTC.

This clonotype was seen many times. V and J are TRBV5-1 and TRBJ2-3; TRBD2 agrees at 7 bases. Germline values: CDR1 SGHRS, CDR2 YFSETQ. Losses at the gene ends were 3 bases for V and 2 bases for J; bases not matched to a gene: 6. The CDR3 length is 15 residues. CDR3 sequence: CASSWSGRDTDTQYF. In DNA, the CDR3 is TGCGCCAGCAGCTGGTCAGGGAGGGACACAGATACGCAGTATTTT.

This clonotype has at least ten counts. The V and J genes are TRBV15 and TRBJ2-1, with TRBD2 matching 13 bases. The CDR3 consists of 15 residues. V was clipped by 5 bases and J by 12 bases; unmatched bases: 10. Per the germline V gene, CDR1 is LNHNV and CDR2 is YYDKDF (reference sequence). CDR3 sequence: CATSLGLAGDQGQFF. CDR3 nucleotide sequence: TGTGCCACCAGCCTTGGACTAGCGGGAGATCAGGGGCAGTTCTTC.

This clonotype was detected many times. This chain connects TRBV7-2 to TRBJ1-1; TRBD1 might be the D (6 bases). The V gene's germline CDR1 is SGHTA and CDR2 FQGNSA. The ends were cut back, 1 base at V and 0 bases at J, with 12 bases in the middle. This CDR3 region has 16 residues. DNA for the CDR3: TGTGCCAGCAGCTTAGGCTACAGGGCTATGAACACTGAAGCTTTCTTT. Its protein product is CASSLGYRAMNTEAFF.

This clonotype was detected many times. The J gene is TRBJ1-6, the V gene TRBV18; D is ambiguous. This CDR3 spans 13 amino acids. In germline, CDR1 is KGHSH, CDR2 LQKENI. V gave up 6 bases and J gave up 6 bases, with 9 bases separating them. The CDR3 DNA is TGTGCCAGCTCTCTCGGACTTAATTCACCCCTCCACTTT. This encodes CASSLGLNSPLHF.

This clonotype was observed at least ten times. The CDR3 spells CASSQDLAGGLGNEQFF. In nucleotides, the CDR3 is TGCGCCAGCAGCCAAGACTTAGCGGGGGGTCTCGGCAATGAGCAGTTCTTC. The rearrangement joins TRBV4-3 to TRBJ2-1; 10 bases match TRBD2. Germline CDR1 LGHNA, CDR2 YSLEER. Trimming at V came to 0 bases and at J to 6 bases, leaving 8 bases not matched to a gene. The length of the CDR3 is 17 residues.

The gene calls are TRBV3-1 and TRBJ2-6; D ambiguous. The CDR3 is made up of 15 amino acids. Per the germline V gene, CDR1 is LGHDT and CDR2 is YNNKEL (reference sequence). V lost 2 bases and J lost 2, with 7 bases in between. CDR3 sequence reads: CASSQRTPGANVLTF. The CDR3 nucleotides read TGTGCCAGCAGCCAAAGGACCCCTGGGGCCAACGTCCTGACTTTC.

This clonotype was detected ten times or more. The CDR3 region has the DNA TGTGCCATCAGGGAACAGGGCCATAACACTGAAGCTTTCTTT. This translates into CAIREQGHNTEAFF. The rearrangement links TRBV10-3 to TRBJ1-1; the D gene is possibly TRBD1 (6 bases). The CDR3 covers 14 residues. The V and J ends lost 6 bases and 2 bases respectively, with 13 bases between them. Germline V gene lookup returns CDR1 ENHRY and CDR2 SYGVKD.

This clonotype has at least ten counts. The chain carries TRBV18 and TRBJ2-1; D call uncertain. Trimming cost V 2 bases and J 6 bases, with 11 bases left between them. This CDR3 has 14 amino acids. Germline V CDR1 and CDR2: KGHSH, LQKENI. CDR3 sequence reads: CASSPDFLSNEQFF. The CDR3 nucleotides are TGTGCCAGCTCACCAGACTTCCTATCCAATGAGCAGTTCTTC.

The CDR3 spells CASSYEGVGTGELFF. CDR3 nucleotides: TGTGCCAGCAGTTACGAGGGGGTAGGCACCGGGGAGCTGTTTTTT. V usage is TRBV6-5 and J usage is TRBJ2-2, with D possibly being TRBD1 (6 bases). Germline V lookup: CDR1 MNHEY, CDR2 SVGAGI. The CDR3 extends over 15 amino acids. V lost 2 bases, J lost 4 bases, and 11 bases lay in between.

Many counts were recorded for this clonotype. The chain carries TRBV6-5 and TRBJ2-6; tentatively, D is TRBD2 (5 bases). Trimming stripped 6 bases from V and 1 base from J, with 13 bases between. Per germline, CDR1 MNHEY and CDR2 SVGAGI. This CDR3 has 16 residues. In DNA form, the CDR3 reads TGTGCCAGCAGCCGCACTAGAGGGTCTGGGGCCAACGTCCTGACTTTC. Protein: CASSRTRGSGANVLTF.

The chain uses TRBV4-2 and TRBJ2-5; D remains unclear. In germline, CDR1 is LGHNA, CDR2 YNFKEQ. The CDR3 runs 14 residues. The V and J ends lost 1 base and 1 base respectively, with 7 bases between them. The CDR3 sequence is CASSQAERQETQYF. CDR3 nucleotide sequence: TGTGCCAGCAGCCAAGCCGAACGCCAAGAGACCCAGTACTTC.

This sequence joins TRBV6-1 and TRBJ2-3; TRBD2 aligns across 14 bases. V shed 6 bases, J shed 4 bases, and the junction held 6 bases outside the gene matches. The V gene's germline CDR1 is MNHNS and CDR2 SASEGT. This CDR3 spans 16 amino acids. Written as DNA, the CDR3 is TGTGCCAGCAGCACCGGGACTAGCGGGGGATCAGATACGCAGTATTTT. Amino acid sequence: CASSTGTSGGSDTQYF.

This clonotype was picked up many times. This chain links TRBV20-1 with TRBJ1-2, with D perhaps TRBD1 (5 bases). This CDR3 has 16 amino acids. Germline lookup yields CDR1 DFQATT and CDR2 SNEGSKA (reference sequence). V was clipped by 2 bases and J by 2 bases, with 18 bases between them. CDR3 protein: CSARILPSDSNYGYTF. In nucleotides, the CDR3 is TGCAGTGCTAGAATCCTGCCCTCTGACAGCAACTATGGCTACACCTTC.

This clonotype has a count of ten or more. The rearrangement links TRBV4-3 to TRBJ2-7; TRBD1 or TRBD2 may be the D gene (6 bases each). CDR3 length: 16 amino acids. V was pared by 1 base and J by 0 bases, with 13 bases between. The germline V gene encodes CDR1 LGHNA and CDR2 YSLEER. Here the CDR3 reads CASSQVGGGSSYEQYF. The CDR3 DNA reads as TGCGCCAGCAGCCAAGTTGGAGGGGGATCCTCCTACGAGCAGTACTTC.

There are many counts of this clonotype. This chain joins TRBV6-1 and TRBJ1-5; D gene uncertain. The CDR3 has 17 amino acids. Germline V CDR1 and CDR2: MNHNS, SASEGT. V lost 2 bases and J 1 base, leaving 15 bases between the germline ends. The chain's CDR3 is CASSESVAVGSNQPQHF. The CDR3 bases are TGTGCCAGCAGTGAATCCGTGGCGGTTGGGAGCAATCAGCCCCAGCATTTT.

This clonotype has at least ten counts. CDR3 residues: CASSLDPRDTGELFF. DNA of the CDR3: TGCGCCAGCAGCTTGGATCCCAGAGACACCGGGGAGCTGTTTTTT. The chain has TRBV5-1 and TRBJ2-2; the D is unclear. CDR1 and CDR2 (germline): SGHRS, YFSETQ. The V end was cut by 0 bases, the J end by 3 bases, with 9 bases between. This CDR3 contains 15 residues.

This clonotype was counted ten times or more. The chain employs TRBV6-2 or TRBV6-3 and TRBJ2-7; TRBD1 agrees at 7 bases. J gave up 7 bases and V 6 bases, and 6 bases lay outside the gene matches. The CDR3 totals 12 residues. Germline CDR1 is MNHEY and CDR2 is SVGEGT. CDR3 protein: CASSLGTVEQYF. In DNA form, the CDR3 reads TGTGCCAGCAGCCTTGGGACAGTTGAGCAGTACTTC.

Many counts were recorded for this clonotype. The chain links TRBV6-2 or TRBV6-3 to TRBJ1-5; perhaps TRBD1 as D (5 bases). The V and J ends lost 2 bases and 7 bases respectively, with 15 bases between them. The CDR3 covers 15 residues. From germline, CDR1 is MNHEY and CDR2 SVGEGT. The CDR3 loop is CASSYPSGLNQPQHF. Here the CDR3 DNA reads TGTGCCAGCAGTTACCCCTCAGGGTTAAACCAGCCCCAGCATTTT.

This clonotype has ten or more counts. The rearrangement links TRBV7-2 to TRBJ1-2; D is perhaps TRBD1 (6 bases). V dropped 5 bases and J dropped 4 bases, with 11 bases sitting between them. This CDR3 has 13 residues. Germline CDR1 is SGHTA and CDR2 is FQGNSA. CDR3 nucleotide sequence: TGTGCCAGCAGCCGAGGACAGTTCTATGGCTACACCTTC. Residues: CASSRGQFYGYTF.

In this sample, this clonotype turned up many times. The CDR3 spells CASSDTFATNEKLFF. Here the CDR3 DNA reads TGCGCCAGCAGCGACACCTTTGCAACTAATGAAAAACTGTTTTTT. The chain joins TRBV5-1 to TRBJ1-4; no clear D. The germline V gene encodes CDR1 SGHRS and CDR2 YFSETQ. The germline V and J ends were trimmed by 4 bases and 0 bases, with 10 bases remaining between them. This CDR3 is built from 15 residues.

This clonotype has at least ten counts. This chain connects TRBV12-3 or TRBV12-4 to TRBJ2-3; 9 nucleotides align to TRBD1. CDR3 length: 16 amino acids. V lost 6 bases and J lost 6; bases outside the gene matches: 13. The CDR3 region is CASRWDRETNKDTQYF. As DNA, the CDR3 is TGTGCCAGCAGATGGGACAGGGAAACAAATAAGGATACGCAGTATTTT.

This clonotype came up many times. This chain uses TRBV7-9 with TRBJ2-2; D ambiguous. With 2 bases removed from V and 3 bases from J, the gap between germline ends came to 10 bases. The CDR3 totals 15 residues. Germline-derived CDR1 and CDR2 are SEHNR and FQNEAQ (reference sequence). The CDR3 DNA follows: TGTGCCAGCAGCTTAAGCGAAGGATACACCGGGGAGCTGTTTTTT. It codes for CASSLSEGYTGELFF.

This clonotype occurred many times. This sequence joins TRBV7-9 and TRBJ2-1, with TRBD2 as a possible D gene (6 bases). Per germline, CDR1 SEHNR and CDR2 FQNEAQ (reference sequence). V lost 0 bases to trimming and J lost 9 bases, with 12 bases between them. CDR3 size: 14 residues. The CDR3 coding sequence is TGTGCCAGCAGCTTAGCGGTGGGAGGAACTGAGCAGTTCTTC. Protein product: CASSLAVGGTEQFF.

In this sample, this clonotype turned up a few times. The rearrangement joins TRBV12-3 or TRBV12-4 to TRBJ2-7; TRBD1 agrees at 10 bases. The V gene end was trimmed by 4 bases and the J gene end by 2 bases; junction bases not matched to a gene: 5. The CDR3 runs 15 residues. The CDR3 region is CASSSTGQGAYEQYF. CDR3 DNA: TGTGCCAGCAGTTCCACCGGACAGGGGGCCTACGAGCAGTACTTC.

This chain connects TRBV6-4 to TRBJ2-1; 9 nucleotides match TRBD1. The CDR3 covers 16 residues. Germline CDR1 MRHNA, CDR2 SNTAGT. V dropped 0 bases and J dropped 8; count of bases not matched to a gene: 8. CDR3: CASSDSATGGWDEQFF. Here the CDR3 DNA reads TGTGCCAGCAGTGACTCGGCCACAGGGGGCTGGGATGAGCAGTTCTTC.

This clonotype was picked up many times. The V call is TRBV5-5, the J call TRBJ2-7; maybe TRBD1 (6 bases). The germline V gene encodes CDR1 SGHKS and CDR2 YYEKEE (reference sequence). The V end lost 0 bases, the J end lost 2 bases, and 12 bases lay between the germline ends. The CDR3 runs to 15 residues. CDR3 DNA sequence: TGTGCCAGCAGCTTGGACAGGGAGATAGCCTACGAGCAGTACTTC. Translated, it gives CASSLDREIAYEQYF. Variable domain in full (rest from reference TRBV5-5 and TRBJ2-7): DAGVTQSPTHLIKTRGQQVTLRCSPISGHKSVSWYQQVLGQGPQFIFQYYEKEERGRGNFPDRFSARQFPNYSSELNVNALLLGDSALYLCASSLDREIAYEQYFGPGTRLTVT.

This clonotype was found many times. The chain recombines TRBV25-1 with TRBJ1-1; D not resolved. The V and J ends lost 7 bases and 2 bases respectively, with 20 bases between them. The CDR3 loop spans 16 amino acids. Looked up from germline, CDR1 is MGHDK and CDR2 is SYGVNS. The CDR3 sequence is CASTPSPGVRNTEAFF. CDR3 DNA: TGTGCCAGCACCCCGAGCCCGGGAGTTCGAAACACTGAAGCTTTCTTT.

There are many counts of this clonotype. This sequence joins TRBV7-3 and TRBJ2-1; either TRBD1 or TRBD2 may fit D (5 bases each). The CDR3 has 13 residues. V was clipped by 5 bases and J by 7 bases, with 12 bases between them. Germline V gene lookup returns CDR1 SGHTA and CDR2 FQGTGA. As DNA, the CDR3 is TGTGCCAGCAGCGATACTAGGGGTAATGAGCAGTTCTTC. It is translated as CASSDTRGNEQFF.